The 16 T cell receptor beta chains listed next were all sequenced from one sample in a study of blood T cell repertoires in COVID-19. Here immunoSEQ multiplex PCR was the method, and the copy in TCRdb shows in-frame clones only, minus some. The sample contains about 15,000 clones, roughly nine tenths of which appear only once. Material for sequencing was peripheral blood. These receptors were taken from a woman between 65 and 79 years old in a cohort sampled during active or convalescent COVID-19.

This clone was found once. V is TRBV7-2 and J is TRBJ2-7; D might be TRBD2 (5 bases). This CDR3 comprises 15 residues. Germline CDR1 and CDR2: SGHTA and FQGNSA. The V end was cut by 1 base, the J end by 2 bases, with 12 bases between. CDR3 protein: CASSLERADPYEQYF. CDR3 nucleotides: TGTGCCAGCAGCTTAGAGAGGGCGGACCCCTACGAGCAGTACTTC.

The gene calls are TRBV10-3 and TRBJ2-3, with D perhaps TRBD1 (6 bases). This CDR3 is 16 amino acids long. CDR1 ENHRY and CDR2 SYGVKD come from the germline V gene. Trimming removed 4 bases at V and 3 bases at J, with 17 bases between. The CDR3 DNA is TGTGCCATCAGTGGGTGGCGAGACAGGCGGACAGATACGCAGTATTTT. Encoded protein: CAISGWRDRRTDTQYF.

The CDR3 sequence is CASSTYNQPQHF. The CDR3 DNA is TGTGCCAGCAGCACTTACAATCAGCCCCAGCATTTT. The chain is built from TRBV11-2 and TRBJ1-5, with D uncertain. The CDR3 is made up of 12 amino acids. Trimming cost V 5 bases and J 3 bases, with 5 bases left between them. Germline loops: CDR1 SGHAT, CDR2 FQNNGV.

In DNA form, the CDR3 reads TGCGCCAGCTCACTAGCAAGTCGAGAGACCCAGTACTTC. Amino acid sequence: CASSLASRETQYF. This chain connects TRBV5-1 to TRBJ2-5, with a possible D match to TRBD2 (6 bases). Looked up from germline, CDR1 is SGHRS and CDR2 is YFSETQ. This CDR3 is built from 13 residues. The V end was cut by 7 bases, the J end by 4 bases, with 14 bases between. The full variable domain, rest sourced from reference TRBV5-1 and TRBJ2-5, is KAGVTQTPRYLIKTRGQQVTLSCSPISGHRSVSWYQQTPGQGLQFLFEYFSETQRNKGNFPGRFSGRQFSNSRSEMNVSTLELGDSALYLCASSLASRETQYFGPGTRLLVL.

The chain has TRBV18 and TRBJ1-6; no clear D. The CDR3 length is 18 residues. V dropped 1 base and J dropped 0 bases, with 13 bases sitting between them. CDR1 and CDR2 from the germline V gene are KGHSH and LQKENI. The CDR3 sequence is CASSPRQAGSSYNSPLHF. In DNA, the CDR3 is TGTGCCAGCTCACCACGGCAGGCTGGGAGCTCCTATAATTCACCCCTCCACTTT.

The gene calls are TRBV6-2 or TRBV6-3 and TRBJ2-7, with 9 bases lining up with TRBD1. The V segment lost 6 bases and the J segment 5 bases; nucleotides outside the gene matches: 11. CDR3 length: 15 residues. Germline V gives CDR1 MNHEY, CDR2 SVGEGT. CDR3 residues: CASSPLGQGTHEQYF. For the CDR3, the DNA is TGTGCCAGCAGCCCCCTGGGACAGGGTACCCACGAGCAGTACTTC.

The chain employs TRBV18 and TRBJ2-7, with D maybe TRBD1 (6 bases). This CDR3 has 16 amino acids. Looked up from germline, CDR1 is KGHSH and CDR2 is LQKENI. V gave up 3 bases and J gave up 7 bases, with 22 bases separating them. The CDR3 DNA sequence: TGTGCCAGCTCACCTGCCTACGGACAGAAACCAGGGGAGCAGTACTTC. It specifies CASSPAYGQKPGEQYF.

The chain joins TRBV20-1 to TRBJ2-5, with D possibly TRBD2 on 6 matching bases. Trimming stripped 5 bases from V and 5 bases from J, with 6 bases between. The CDR3 runs to 10 residues. CDR1 and CDR2 from the germline V gene are DFQATT and SNEGSKA (reference sequence). In DNA form, the CDR3 reads TGCAGTGCTGGGAGGGAGACCCAGTACTTC. The encoded protein is CSAGRETQYF.

The chain carries TRBV7-8 and TRBJ1-4; unclear D gene. V gave up 3 bases and J gave up 5 bases, with 7 bases separating them. This CDR3 is built from 13 residues. The V gene's germline CDR1 is SGHVS and CDR2 FQNEAQ. CDR3 DNA sequence: TGTGCCAGCAGCTTTAGCCGAAATGAAAAACTGTTTTTT. It codes for CASSFSRNEKLFF.

As to this clone: The junction departs from the called germline gene at one end, perhaps through a read error. The gene calls are TRBV4-3 and TRBJ2-5; possible D gene TRBD1, 5 bases. The CDR3 loop spans 16 amino acids. Germline CDR1 is LGHNA and CDR2 is YSLEER. CDR3 amino acids: CVSSQDWGPRQETQYF. CDR3 nucleotides: TGCGTCAGCAGCCAAGATTGGGGCCCGCGGCAAGAGACCCAGTACTTC.

This rearrangement joins TRBV7-9 to TRBJ2-5; the match to TRBD2 covers 7 bases. Trimming at V came to 3 bases and at J to 1 base, leaving 5 bases not matched to a gene. The CDR3 length is 15 residues. Germline V gives CDR1 SEHNR, CDR2 FQNEAQ (reference sequence). CDR3 nucleotides: TGTGCCAGCAGCTTCCGGGGGGTGGCCCAAGAGACCCAGTACTTC. Its translation is CASSFRGVAQETQYF.

V usage is TRBV4-3 and J usage is TRBJ1-1; 7 nucleotides align to TRBD1. J lost 7 bases, V lost 1 base, and 3 bases had no gene match. The CDR3 consists of 13 residues. Germline CDR1 is LGHNA and CDR2 is YSLEER. CDR3 loop: CASSQAGGLEAFF. CDR3 coding DNA: TGCGCCAGCAGCCAAGCAGGGGGACTTGAAGCTTTCTTT.

This chain joins TRBV5-4 and TRBJ2-5, with D unresolved. In germline, CDR1 is SGHNT, CDR2 YYREEE (reference sequence). Trimming took 0 bases from V and 2 from J, leaving 5 bases between them. The CDR3 has 13 residues. CDR3 loop: CASSLDLQETQYF. CDR3 DNA sequence: TGTGCCAGCAGCTTGGACCTACAAGAGACCCAGTACTTC.

The genes are TRBV5-1 and TRBJ2-6; TRBD1 is a possible D gene (6 bases). V was shortened by 2 bases and J by 1 base, with 22 bases between the two germline ends. The germline V gene has CDR1 SGHRS and CDR2 YFSETQ. The CDR3 is 20 residues long. The CDR3 spells CASSLAPPTGRASGANVLTF. The CDR3 DNA sequence: TGCGCCAGCAGCTTAGCCCCCCCGACAGGTAGGGCTTCTGGGGCCAACGTCCTGACTTTC.

The chain links TRBV14 to TRBJ2-1; 10 positions match TRBD2. The CDR3 length is 18 residues. Unmatched junction bases numbered 12, after V lost 2 bases and J lost 5 bases. Germline V gene lookup returns CDR1 SGHDN and CDR2 FVKESK. The CDR3 spells CASSQRRLAGSGNNEQFF. CDR3 in DNA: TGTGCCAGCAGCCAACGGAGACTAGCGGGTTCGGGGAACAATGAGCAGTTCTTC.

The rearrangement links TRBV6-6 to TRBJ2-7; TRBD2 matches at 7 bases. After removal of 0 bases from V and 3 bases from J, the junction contained 5 bases not matched to a gene. The CDR3 spans 15 residues. CDR1 and CDR2 from the germline V gene are MNHNY and SVGAGI (reference sequence). DNA of the CDR3: TGTGCCAGCAGTTACTCAGGCGGGGGAAACTACGAGCAGTACTTC. Encoded protein: CASSYSGGGNYEQYF.